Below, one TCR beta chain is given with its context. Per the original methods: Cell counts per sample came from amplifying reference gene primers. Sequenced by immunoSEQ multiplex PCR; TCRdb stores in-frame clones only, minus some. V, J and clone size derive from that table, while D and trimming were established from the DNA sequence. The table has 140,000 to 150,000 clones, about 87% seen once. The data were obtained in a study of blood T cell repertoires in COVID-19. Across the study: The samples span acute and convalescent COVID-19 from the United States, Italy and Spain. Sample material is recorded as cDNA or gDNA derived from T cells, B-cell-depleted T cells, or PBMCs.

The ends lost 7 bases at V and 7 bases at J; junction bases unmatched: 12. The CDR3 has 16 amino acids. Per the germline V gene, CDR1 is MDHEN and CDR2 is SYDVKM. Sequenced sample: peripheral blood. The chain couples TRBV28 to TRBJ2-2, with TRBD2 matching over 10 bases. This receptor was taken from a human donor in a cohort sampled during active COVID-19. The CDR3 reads CASTSEGAGGSGELFF. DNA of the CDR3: TGTGCCAGCACCTCTGAAGGAGCGGGGGGGAGCGGGGAGCTGTTTTTT.